These 20 T cell receptor beta chains came from one sample sequenced in a study of T-cell memory formation after mild COVID-19 (dated by TCRdb to the early 2020s). The library was generated by 5' RACE. The data were produced on an Illumina NovaSeq 6000. TCRdb's own reprocessing of the public reads used fastp at Q25 and MiXCR and kept productive beta chains. Every entry covers one CDR3 protein and lists the most common genes and DNA from its rows. The table for this sample lists under 450,000 distinct CDR3 sequences; more than 20% of them were counted only once. Less than 15% of the sample comes from the top ten. The sequenced sample consisted of PBMCs or a T cell subset sorted from them (not recorded which). These receptors came from an adult woman who had mild COVID-19 (a few samples of this study predate the infection). The sample titles of this study are shuffled in the database, so cell type and time point are left out; the donor was told from shared clones.

This clonotype has a count of ten or more. The chain uses TRBV24-1 and TRBJ2-3; 10 nucleotides match TRBD1. The V segment lost 5 bases and the J segment 4 bases; nucleotides outside the gene matches: 11. The germline gives CDR1 KGHDR, CDR2 SFDVKD. The CDR3 extends over 17 amino acids. CDR3 DNA sequence: TGTGCCACCAGTGTCGAAGGGACAGGGGCAAGTTCAGATACGCAGTATTTT. Translating gives CATSVEGTGASSDTQYF.

As to this clonotype: It is unclear where the CDR3 begins or ends on the DNA, so no DNA is shown, and the CDR3 is as TCRdb lists it. The gene calls are TRBV7-5 and TRBJ2-4; no DNA check was done on the table's D call, TRBD2. TRBV7-5 is designated a pseudogene. The CDR3 adds up to 17 amino acids, both ends counted. The CDR3 spells CISVPEGSPGLENIQYF.

This clonotype has at least ten counts. The rearrangement uses TRBV12-3 or TRBV12-4 and TRBJ2-7; 11 bases are shared with TRBD1. This CDR3 region has 16 residues. V was pared by 0 bases and J by 4 bases, with 5 bases of the junction left unmatched. Here the CDR3 reads CASSLAHGTGGYEQYF. CDR3 DNA: TGTGCCAGCAGTTTAGCGCATGGGACAGGGGGATACGAGCAGTACTTC.

This clonotype was counted a few times. The chain joins TRBV29-1 to TRBJ2-1; D not resolved. This CDR3 spans 17 amino acids. Germline V gene data show CDR1 as SQVTM and CDR2 as ANQGSEA. Trimming stripped 0 bases from V and 3 bases from J, with 18 bases between. The chain's CDR3 is CSVEEGQQTLDYNEQFF. The CDR3 DNA follows: TGCAGCGTTGAAGAAGGGCAGCAGACCCTGGACTACAATGAGCAGTTCTTC.

This clonotype has only a few counts. At one of its ends the junction is not consistent with the germline gene, which may arise from a read error. V and J are TRBV30 and TRBJ2-1, with D unclear. Germline CDR1 reads GTSNPN; CDR2 reads SVGIG (reference sequence). The CDR3 covers 12 residues. CDR3 DNA sequence: TGTGCCTGGAGTGCTTCCTCCAATGAGCAGTTCTTC. It translates to CAWSASSNEQFF.

This chain uses TRBV4-1 with TRBJ2-5, with 9 bases identical to TRBD2. There are 17 residues in the CDR3. Germline CDR1 and CDR2: MGHRA and YSYEKL. With V trimmed by 1 base and J by 4 bases, 10 bases remained unmatched. The CDR3 loop is CASSQVLGGGALETQYF. For the CDR3, the DNA is TGCGCCAGCAGCCAAGTGCTGGGCGGGGGGGCTTTAGAGACCCAGTACTTC.

This chain connects TRBV13 to TRBJ2-5, with 14 nucleotides matching TRBD2. CDR3 length equals 17 residues. The V segment lost 1 base and the J segment 0 bases; nucleotides outside the gene matches: 1. Germline lookup yields CDR1 PRHDT and CDR2 FYEKMQ (reference sequence). The CDR3 sequence: CASSLVGLAGDQETQYF. The CDR3 bases are TGTGCCAGCAGCTTAGTGGGACTAGCGGGAGACCAAGAGACCCAGTACTTC.

This sequence joins TRBV27 and TRBJ2-3; D gene unclear. This CDR3 comprises 16 residues. V lost 0 bases and J lost 0, with 10 bases in between. Germline assignment: CDR1 MNHEY and CDR2 SMNVEV (reference sequence). The chain's CDR3 is CASSLSFGSSTDTQYF. Here the CDR3 DNA reads TGTGCCAGCAGTTTATCATTCGGATCTAGCACAGATACGCAGTATTTT.

The V call is TRBV7-7, the J call TRBJ2-5, with 8 bases aligning to TRBD2. From germline, CDR1 is SSHAT and CDR2 FNYEAQ (reference sequence). The CDR3 is made up of 15 amino acids. The J segment lost 1 base and the V segment lost 5 bases, leaving 6 bases of the junction unmatched. CDR3 residues: CASSVGSGSQETQYF. CDR3 nucleotide sequence: TGTGCCAGCAGCGTGGGGAGCGGGAGCCAAGAGACCCAGTACTTC. The variable domain in full, with the rest retrieved from reference TRBV7-7 and TRBJ2-5, is GAGVSQSPRYKVTKRGQDVTLRCDPISSHATLYWYQQALGQGPEFLTYFNYEAQPDKSGLPSDRFSAERPEGSISTLTIQRTEQRDSAMYRCASSVGSGSQETQYFGPGTRLLVL.

This clonotype occurred many times. The V gene is TRBV29-1, the J gene TRBJ2-3; 11 bases match TRBD2. The ends lost 6 bases at V and 4 bases at J; junction bases unmatched: 6. This CDR3 has 14 residues. Germline V lookup: CDR1 SQVTM, CDR2 ANQGSEA. Written as DNA, the CDR3 is TGCAGCGTCCTAGCGGGAGGCTCCGCAGATACGCAGTATTTT. This encodes CSVLAGGSADTQYF.

This clonotype was counted a few times. This rearrangement joins TRBV25-1 to TRBJ1-2; D not resolved. Trimming took 2 bases from V and 2 from J, leaving 12 bases between them. Germline CDR1 reads MGHDK; CDR2 reads SYGVNS. CDR3 length: 15 residues. This CDR3 reads CASSEPLRPNYGYTF. CDR3 sequence (DNA): TGTGCCAGCAGTGAACCCCTCCGTCCCAACTATGGCTACACCTTC.

The genes are TRBV20-1 and TRBJ2-1; D is unclear. Germline assignment: CDR1 DFQATT and CDR2 SNEGSKA (reference sequence). V shed 0 bases and J shed 0 bases, with 15 bases lying between them. This CDR3 spans 17 amino acids. CDR3 in amino acids: CSARDPVQSSSYNEQFF. Here the CDR3 DNA reads TGCAGTGCTAGAGACCCAGTGCAGTCGAGCTCCTACAATGAGCAGTTCTTC.

The rearrangement joins TRBV6-2 or TRBV6-3 to TRBJ1-2; D not certain. The CDR3 runs to 14 residues. CDR1 is MNHEY and CDR2 is SVGEGT in the germline V gene. Trimming left V 10 bases short and J 5 bases short, with 20 bases between. The CDR3 region has the DNA TGTGCCACAACGACCCGACCGGGGAATTATGGCTACACCTTC. Its protein product is CATTTRPGNYGYTF.

This clonotype came up a few times. The rearrangement joins TRBV7-2 to TRBJ1-2; 8 bases fit TRBD1. Germline V CDR1 and CDR2: SGHTA, FQGNSA. V was pared by 6 bases and J by 1 base, with 4 bases of the junction left unmatched. This CDR3 is 14 amino acids long. The CDR3 coding sequence is TGTGCCAGCAGAAGACAGGGGCGTAACTATGGCTACACCTTC. It specifies CASRRQGRNYGYTF.

The CDR3 here is CSAAGARADTQYF. CDR3 coding DNA: TGCAGTGCAGCGGGAGCGAGGGCAGATACGCAGTATTTT. This chain connects TRBV29-1 to TRBJ2-3, with TRBD2 matching 8 bases. CDR1 is SQVTM, CDR2 ANQGSEA, per germline. The CDR3 is 13 residues long.

CDR3 sequence: CASSPWDPSGGGYTF. The CDR3 DNA reads TGTGCCAGCAGCCCCTGGGACCCCTCAGGGGGTGGCTACACCTTC. The chain carries TRBV7-2 and TRBJ1-2, with 7 bases lining up with TRBD1. The CDR3 length is 15 residues. CDR1 SGHTA and CDR2 FQGNSA come from the germline V gene. V shed 5 bases and J 7 bases; nucleotides not matched to a gene: 13.

This clonotype was seen only a few times. The chain uses TRBV18 and TRBJ2-7; 7 nucleotides agree with TRBD2. The CDR3 is 15 amino acids. With V trimmed by 2 bases and J by 9 bases, 13 bases remained unmatched. Germline loops: CDR1 KGHSH, CDR2 LQKENI. In DNA form, the CDR3 reads TGTGCCAGCTCACCAACGGGGACTACCACCCTTGGGCAGTACTTC. As protein: CASSPTGTTTLGQYF.

This clonotype appeared a few times. J is TRBJ1-1 and V is TRBV5-1, with 9 bases lining up with TRBD1. Trimming took 2 bases from V and 0 from J; bases not matched to a gene: 5. The CDR3 runs to 16 residues. CDR1 and CDR2 (germline): SGHRS, YFSETQ. Written as DNA, the CDR3 is TGCGCCAGCAGCTTCCGGACAGGGGTGGTGAACACTGAAGCTTTCTTT. Amino acids: CASSFRTGVVNTEAFF. The whole variable domain, filled in from reference TRBV5-1 and TRBJ1-1, reads KAGVTQTPRYLIKTRGQQVTLSCSPISGHRSVSWYQQTPGQGLQFLFEYFSETQRNKGNFPGRFSGRQFSNSRSEMNVSTLELGDSALYLCASSFRTGVVNTEAFFGQGTRLTVV.

The chain recombines TRBV20-1 with TRBJ2-1; 14 bases line up with TRBD2. This CDR3 comprises 14 residues. Germline-derived CDR1 and CDR2 are DFQATT and SNEGSKA (reference sequence). Trimming took 4 bases from V and 8 from J; bases not matched to a gene: 4. The CDR3 DNA is TGCAGTGCTACCGGGACTAGCGGGAGCTATGAGCAGTTCTTC. This translates into CSATGTSGSYEQFF.

The rearrangement uses TRBV19 and TRBJ1-5; TRBD1 matches at 10 bases. With 8 bases clipped from V and 11 bases from J, the junction kept 15 bases outside the gene matches. Germline CDR1 is LNHDA and CDR2 is SQIVND (reference sequence). This CDR3 contains 15 residues. DNA for the CDR3: TGTGCCAGTCGCCCGGACAGGGGGGGGCTTGGGGCCCAGCATTTT. Encoded protein: CASRPDRGGLGAQHF.